What follows are 30 T cell receptor beta chains derived from one specimen sequenced in a study of regulatory T cells in long-lasting Graves disease. Researchers made TCR beta libraries by using iRepertoire HTBI primers and running Arm-PCR on CDR3 regions. Each CDR3 protein gets one entry after TCRdb re-called the multiplex PCR reads with MiXCR. The table lists 400,000 to 500,000 distinct CDR3 sequences, roughly a fifth of them singletons. As to time point: persistent/refractory GD, antithyroid drugs over 5 years with positive TRAb. RNA extracted from PBMCs served as the sequencing template. This sample comprised peripheral blood mononuclear cells (PBMCs), obtained when the disease was refractory, from a patient treated with antithyroid drugs. These receptors were obtained from a female donor with Graves disease.

This clonotype was seen repeatedly, ten times or more. The rearrangement links TRBV11-2 to TRBJ2-7, with 9 positions matching TRBD1. The CDR3 is 18 amino acids. CDR1 and CDR2 from the germline V gene are SGHAT and FQNNGV. The V gene end was trimmed by 1 base and the J gene end by 3 bases; junction bases not matched to a gene: 13. CDR3: CASSLAPGPGQGNYEQYF. CDR3 nucleotide sequence: TGTGCCAGCAGCTTAGCCCCCGGCCCGGGACAGGGTAACTACGAGCAGTACTTC.

This clonotype was found many times. V gene TRBV13 combines with J gene TRBJ1-2, with 10 nucleotides matching TRBD1. Trimming took 0 bases from V and 3 from J; bases not matched to a gene: 1. This CDR3 is built from 15 residues. Germline-derived CDR1 and CDR2 are PRHDT and FYEKMQ (reference sequence). This CDR3 reads CASSLGGTGDYGYTF. The CDR3 nucleotides read TGTGCCAGCAGCTTAGGGGGGACAGGGGACTATGGCTACACCTTC.

The table lists this clonotype with a few counts. The chain uses TRBV9 and TRBJ2-5; 7 bases line up with TRBD2. Germline V lookup: CDR1 SGDLS, CDR2 YYNGEE. J lost 2 bases, V lost 3 bases, and 13 bases had no gene match. This CDR3 comprises 17 residues. DNA of the CDR3: TGTGCCAGCAGCGGTGATGGCCTGGGAGGGCCGCAAGAGACCCAGTACTTC. It encodes CASSGDGLGGPQETQYF. The full variable domain, its missing parts supplied by reference TRBV9 and TRBJ2-5, is DSGVTQTPKHLITATGQRVTLRCSPRSGDLSVYWYQQSLDQGLQFLIQYYNGEERAKGNILERFSAQQFPDLHSELNLSSLELGDSALYFCASSGDGLGGPQETQYFGPGTRLLVL.

This clonotype was observed many times. The J gene is TRBJ2-3, the V gene TRBV7-3; TRBD1 matches at 7 bases. The V gene end was trimmed by 5 bases and the J gene end by 3 bases; junction bases not matched to a gene: 11. Germline assignment: CDR1 SGHTA and CDR2 FQGTGA. The CDR3 is 16 residues long. For the CDR3, the DNA is TGTGCCAGCAGCGCGTCACAGGGGAGCGTGACAGATACGCAGTATTTT. Its protein is CASSASQGSVTDTQYF.

This clonotype was detected only a few times. J is TRBJ2-5 and V is TRBV9, with TRBD1 as a possible D gene (5 bases). The CDR3 is made up of 16 amino acids. Deletions cut 1 base from V and 4 bases from J, with 17 bases between. Germline CDR1 reads SGDLS; CDR2 reads YYNGEE. In DNA form, the CDR3 reads TGTGCCAGCAGCGTATCAGGGTCGAGTGTGGTAGAGACCCAGTACTTC. Translated, it gives CASSVSGSSVVETQYF.

The rearrangement links TRBV15 to TRBJ1-1, with no clear D. The CDR3 loop spans 15 amino acids. V was cut by 0 bases and J by 11 bases, with 19 bases left in between. Germline CDR1 reads LNHNV; CDR2 reads YYDKDF (reference sequence). This CDR3 reads CATSRDLAGRAAAFF. The CDR3 DNA is TGTGCCACCAGCAGAGATCTCGCGGGAAGGGCAGCGGCTTTCTTT.

This clonotype has ten or more counts. This chain uses TRBV20-1 with TRBJ2-7; maybe TRBD1 (5 bases). This CDR3 is built from 14 residues. The V gene's germline CDR1 is DFQATT and CDR2 SNEGSKA (reference sequence). V was shortened by 1 base and J by 4 bases, with 14 bases between the two germline ends. Here the CDR3 reads CSARARGARYEQYF. The CDR3 DNA is TGCAGTGCTAGAGCAAGGGGCGCGAGGTACGAGCAGTACTTC.

In this sample, this clonotype turned up many times. CDR3 sequence reads: CASSLLTQETQYF. CDR3 in DNA: TGTGCCAGCAGCTTACTGACCCAAGAGACCCAGTACTTC. This chain connects TRBV7-8 to TRBJ2-5; D remains unclear. The CDR3 contains 13 residues. Germline lookup yields CDR1 SGHVS and CDR2 FQNEAQ. V gave up 2 bases and J gave up 1 base, with 5 bases separating them.

This clonotype was seen ten or more times. The V call is TRBV5-1, the J call TRBJ2-7; 8 bases fit TRBD1. Germline CDR1 SGHRS, CDR2 YFSETQ. This CDR3 is built from 16 residues. The V gene end was trimmed by 4 bases and the J gene end by 4 bases; junction bases not matched to a gene: 13. As DNA, the CDR3 is TGCGCCAGCAGCCTGCCAGGGGGCAGCGCGGGTTACGAGCAGTACTTC. Translating it yields CASSLPGGSAGYEQYF.

Only a few counts were recorded for this clonotype. This chain joins TRBV15 and TRBJ2-6; no clear D. V was trimmed by 0 bases and J by 2 bases, leaving 8 bases between them. CDR1 and CDR2 from the germline V gene are LNHNV and YYDKDF (reference sequence). The CDR3 runs to 16 residues. CDR3 sequence (DNA): TGTGCCACCAGCAGAGATAAGGGTGCTGGGGCCAACGTCCTGACTTTC. Translation: CATSRDKGAGANVLTF.

This clonotype has ten or more counts. This sequence joins TRBV3-1 and TRBJ1-1; 10 nucleotides agree with TRBD1. The CDR3 is 15 amino acids. The junction had 2 bases not matched to a gene; V was cut back by 4 bases and J by 0 bases. Germline values: CDR1 LGHDT, CDR2 YNNKEL (reference sequence). Here the CDR3 reads CASSRGQGLNTEAFF. The CDR3 nucleotides are TGTGCCAGCAGCCGGGGACAGGGGCTGAACACTGAAGCTTTCTTT.

This chain joins TRBV7-9 and TRBJ1-4; no clear D gene. The germline CDR1 and CDR2 sequences are SEHNR and FQNEAQ (reference sequence). V lost 1 base, J lost 10 bases, and 13 bases lay in between. The CDR3 is 14 residues long. CDR3 protein: CASSLVPNAGKLFF. CDR3 coding DNA: TGTGCCAGCAGCTTAGTACCCAATGCGGGAAAACTGTTTTTT.

This clonotype was found many times. CDR3 loop: CASSPLPGLNQPQHF. The CDR3 region has the DNA TGTGCCAGCAGTCCCCTCCCAGGGCTCAATCAGCCCCAGCATTTT. The chain employs TRBV12-3 or TRBV12-4 and TRBJ1-5; a possible D gene is TRBD1 (5 bases). This CDR3 is 15 amino acids long. V was pared by 5 bases and J by 3 bases, with 14 bases between.

The chain employs TRBV9 and TRBJ1-4; 11 nucleotides align to TRBD1. The V segment lost 3 bases and the J segment 4 bases; nucleotides outside the gene matches: 11. CDR3 size: 18 residues. Germline CDR1 is SGDLS and CDR2 is YYNGEE. CDR3 region: CASSGTGTGGGDNEKLFF. CDR3 DNA sequence: TGTGCCAGCAGCGGGACCGGGACAGGGGGAGGGGATAATGAAAAACTGTTTTTT.

This chain connects TRBV7-2 to TRBJ2-7; D gene ambiguous. Trimming took off 5 bases at V and 0 bases at J, with 11 bases between the two ends. This CDR3 is 14 amino acids long. In germline, CDR1 is SGHTA, CDR2 FQGNSA. The CDR3 coding sequence is TGTGCCAGCAGCCCCCTCCGTGCCTCCTACGAGCAGTACTTC. Protein sequence: CASSPLRASYEQYF.

Ten or more counts support this clonotype. This chain connects TRBV6-5 to TRBJ2-5; 7 bases are shared with TRBD1. Trimming cost V 0 bases and J 5 bases; bases outside gene matches: 3. The CDR3 runs 14 residues. CDR1 and CDR2 from the germline V gene are MNHEY and SVGAGI. CDR3 protein: CASSYSTGRETQYF. The CDR3, as DNA: TGTGCCAGCAGTTACTCGACAGGGCGGGAGACCCAGTACTTC.

This clonotype was counted at least ten times. The chain links TRBV28 to TRBJ2-7; 11 bases map to TRBD2. Trimming cost V 2 bases and J 2 bases; bases outside gene matches: 5. The V gene's germline CDR1 is MDHEN and CDR2 SYDVKM. The CDR3 spans 16 residues. The CDR3 here is CASSLNSGRATYEQYF. CDR3 in DNA: TGTGCCAGCAGTTTAAATAGCGGGAGGGCCACCTACGAGCAGTACTTC.

The V and J genes are TRBV5-1 and TRBJ2-7; possibly TRBD1 for D (5 bases). Between the trimmed V and J ends, which lost 3 bases and 3 bases, there was a span of 13 bases. The CDR3 sequence is 14 residues long. The germline V gene has CDR1 SGHRS and CDR2 YFSETQ. In nucleotides, the CDR3 is TGCGCCAGCAGCTCAGACAGTGCCCTCTACGAGCAGTACTTC. This translates into CASSSDSALYEQYF.

This clonotype has more than one count but fewer than ten. V is TRBV6-2 or TRBV6-3 and J is TRBJ2-7; 12 nucleotides match TRBD1. The CDR3 loop spans 13 amino acids. V lost 7 bases to trimming and J lost 5 bases; unmatched junction nucleotides: 3. Germline V gene sequence: CDR1 MNHEY, CDR2 SVGEGT. Here the CDR3 DNA reads TGTGCCAGCAAGGGACAGGGGGCTCACGAGCAGTACTTC. It translates to CASKGQGAHEQYF.

The table lists this clonotype with a few counts. This chain links TRBV20-1 with TRBJ2-5, with D unclear. Trimming stripped 7 bases from V and 2 bases from J, with 5 bases between. This CDR3 spans 10 amino acids. The germline CDR1 and CDR2 sequences are DFQATT and SNEGSKA (reference sequence). The CDR3 DNA reads TGCAGTGTAGGGCAAGAGACCCAGTACTTC. It yields the protein CSVGQETQYF.

A few counts support this clonotype. The chain uses TRBV12-3 or TRBV12-4 and TRBJ2-1; possibly TRBD1 or TRBD2 for D (5 bases each). V lost 7 bases and J 9 bases, leaving 16 bases between the germline ends. CDR3 length: 13 amino acids. The CDR3 sequence: CASTLRGRGEQFF. CDR3 nucleotides: TGTGCCAGCACCTTGAGGGGCCGAGGTGAGCAGTTCTTC.

The CDR3 loop is CAWSGTSGHEQYF. CDR3 nucleotides: TGTGCCTGGAGTGGGACTAGCGGCCACGAGCAGTACTTC. The rearrangement links TRBV30 to TRBJ2-7, with 10 bases that match TRBD2. Germline assignment: CDR1 GTSNPN and CDR2 SVGIG (reference sequence). The V gene end was trimmed by 1 base and the J gene end by 5 bases; junction bases not matched to a gene: 2. The CDR3 contains 13 residues.

This clonotype was seen ten or more times. The chain recombines TRBV27 with TRBJ1-5, with D possibly being TRBD1 (6 bases). Per the germline V gene, CDR1 is MNHEY and CDR2 is SMNVEV (reference sequence). The length of the CDR3 is 19 residues. Trimming took 4 bases from V and 0 from J, leaving 22 bases between them. The CDR3 spells CASSSTLPQGSYSNQPQHF. As DNA, the CDR3 is TGTGCCAGCAGTTCCACCCTTCCACAGGGCTCGTATAGCAATCAGCCCCAGCATTTT.

This sequence joins TRBV7-9 and TRBJ2-2, with D possibly TRBD1 on 5 matching bases. Trimming left V 2 bases short and J 2 bases short, with 12 bases between. CDR3 length: 16 amino acids. Germline V lookup: CDR1 SEHNR, CDR2 FQNEAQ (reference sequence). The CDR3 loop is CASSLPWTPNTGELFF. The CDR3 DNA sequence: TGTGCCAGCAGCTTACCCTGGACACCTAACACCGGGGAGCTGTTTTTT.

This clonotype was found many times. This chain uses TRBV5-4 with TRBJ1-1, with 7 bases identical to TRBD1. V dropped 4 bases and J dropped 6; count of bases not matched to a gene: 9. From germline, CDR1 is SGHNT and CDR2 YYREEE (reference sequence). This CDR3 region has 14 residues. The CDR3 spells CASSSGTEEAEAFF. The CDR3 region has the DNA TGTGCCAGCAGCAGTGGGACAGAGGAGGCTGAAGCTTTCTTT.

Of note for this clonotype: One base away lies a much larger clone, so this may be a sequencing read error. The chain is built from TRBV5-5 and TRBJ2-5, with D perhaps TRBD1 or TRBD2 (5 bases each). The germline V and J ends were trimmed by 3 bases and 7 bases, with 16 bases remaining between them. This CDR3 has 14 amino acids. Germline V CDR1 and CDR2: SGHKS, YYEKEE (reference sequence). This CDR3 reads CASSSGTGGVTQYF. CDR3 coding DNA: TGTGCCAGCAGCTCCGGGACCGGAGGAGTGACCCAGTACTTC.

This clonotype was observed a handful of times. V is TRBV20-1 and J is TRBJ1-1; unclear D gene. V gave up 2 bases and J gave up 3 bases, with 7 bases separating them. Per germline, CDR1 DFQATT and CDR2 SNEGSKA (reference sequence). The CDR3 extends over 12 amino acids. The CDR3 coding sequence is TGCAGTGCTAGACAGTCACACACTGAAGCTTTCTTT. Amino acid sequence: CSARQSHTEAFF.

The chain couples TRBV5-1 to TRBJ1-6; D is unclear. The V end lost 2 bases, the J end lost 4 bases, and 4 bases lay between the germline ends. CDR3 length equals 13 residues. The V gene's germline CDR1 is SGHRS and CDR2 YFSETQ. CDR3 bases: TGCGCCAGCAGCTTCGGTTATAATTCACCCCTCCACTTT. Its protein product is CASSFGYNSPLHF. The entire variable domain, with the rest obtained from reference TRBV5-1 and TRBJ1-6, is as follows: KAGVTQTPRYLIKTRGQQVTLSCSPISGHRSVSWYQQTPGQGLQFLFEYFSETQRNKGNFPGRFSGRQFSNSRSEMNVSTLELGDSALYLCASSFGYNSPLHFGNGTRLTVT.

The rearrangement uses TRBV29-1 and TRBJ2-2; 8 bases are a match to TRBD1. J gave up 6 bases and V 2 bases, and 23 bases lay outside the gene matches. The CDR3 is 20 residues long. Looked up from germline, CDR1 is SQVTM and CDR2 is ANQGSEA. The CDR3 bases are TGCAGCGTTGAAATCGGGGGAGAGGGCGACAGGGGAGGTTTAGCCGGGGAGCTGTTTTTT. This encodes CSVEIGGEGDRGGLAGELFF.

This clonotype appeared a single time. The chain joins TRBV5-1 to TRBJ2-5; D remains ambiguous. There are 14 residues in the CDR3. Per the germline V gene, CDR1 is SGHRS and CDR2 is YFSETQ. Trimming pared 5 bases from V and 2 bases from J, leaving 13 bases between. DNA for the CDR3: TGCGCCAGCAGAGCCGGGCCGCGACAAGAGACCCAGTACTTC. This encodes CASRAGPRQETQYF.